This T cell receptor beta chain comes out of a study of control samples from healthy donors and cancer patients (TCRdb year 2020). Libraries were constructed by the immunoSEQ multiplex PCR assay. The immuneACCESS repertoire file appears here via TCRdb, limited to in-frame rearrangements. These files lack a portion of the clones; in checked studies, under half of the deficit traces to unresolved V genes, and the cause of the others is not known. This sample gives about 61,000 clones in total; almost 90% of them show up just once. The ten largest clones represent around 6% of the sample. To note about this clone: Its antigen is unknown. Per-base quality was not reported, and no clone a single base away is much larger than it.

The CDR3 runs 15 residues from the cysteine to the phenylalanine. Of all the DNA, just the CDR3 is kept, 45 bases in frame from base 1. V sheds 0 bases and J sheds 3 bases, leaving 14 bases between their ends. Reading the germline V gene (reference sequence) gives CDR1 GTSNPN and CDR2 SVGIG. The chain was built from TRBV30 and TRBJ2-5; the D gene assignment is ambiguous. Sequenced: PBMCs. The receptor was derived from a man between 60 and 75 years old with colorectal cancer. Here the CDR3 is given as CAWSVVGYLKETQYF. The DNA reads TGTGCCTGGAGTGTAGTCGGCTACCTAAAAGAGACCCAGTACTTC.